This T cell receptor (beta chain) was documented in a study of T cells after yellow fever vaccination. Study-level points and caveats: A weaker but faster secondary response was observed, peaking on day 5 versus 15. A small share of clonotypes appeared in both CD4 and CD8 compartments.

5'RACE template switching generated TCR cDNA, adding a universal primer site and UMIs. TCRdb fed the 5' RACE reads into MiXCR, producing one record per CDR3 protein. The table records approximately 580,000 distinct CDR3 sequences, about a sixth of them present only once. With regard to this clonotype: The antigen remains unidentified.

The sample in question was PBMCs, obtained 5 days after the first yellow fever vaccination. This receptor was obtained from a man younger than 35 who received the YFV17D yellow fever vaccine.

The CDR3 coding sequence is TGTGCCAGCAGTTACAAAACTAGTGGCACAGATACGCAGTATTTT. Translation: CASSYKTSGTDTQYF. This sequence joins TRBV6-5 and TRBJ2-3; D is possibly TRBD2 (5 bases). From germline, CDR1 is MNHEY and CDR2 SVGAGI. This CDR3 is built from 15 residues. The V end was cut by 2 bases, the J end by 1 base, with 10 bases between.